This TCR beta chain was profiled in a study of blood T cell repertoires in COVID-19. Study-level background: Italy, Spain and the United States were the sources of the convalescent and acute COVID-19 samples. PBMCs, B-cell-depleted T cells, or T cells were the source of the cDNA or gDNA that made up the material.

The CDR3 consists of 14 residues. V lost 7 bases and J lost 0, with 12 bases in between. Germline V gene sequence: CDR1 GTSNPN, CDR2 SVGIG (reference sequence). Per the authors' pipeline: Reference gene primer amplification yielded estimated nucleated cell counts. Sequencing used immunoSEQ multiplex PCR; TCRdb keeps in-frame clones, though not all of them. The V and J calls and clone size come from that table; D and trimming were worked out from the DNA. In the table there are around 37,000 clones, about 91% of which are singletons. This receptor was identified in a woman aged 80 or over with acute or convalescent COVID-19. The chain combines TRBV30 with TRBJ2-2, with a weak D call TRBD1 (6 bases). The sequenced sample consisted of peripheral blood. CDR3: CASSQGSNTGELFF. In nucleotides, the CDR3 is TGTGCCTCCTCACAGGGCTCGAACACCGGGGAGCTGTTTTTT.